This entry concerns a single T cell receptor beta chain. This sample stems from a study of CD8+ T cells in alopecia areata. The germline CDR1 and CDR2 sequences are GTSNPN and SVGIG (reference sequence). Trimming cost V 0 bases and J 1 base, with 9 bases left between them. The CDR3 spans 15 residues. Treatment meaning: oral pan-JAK inhibitor, 5-10 mg twice daily. Extracted from the samples, RNA was reverse transcribed into cDNA to serve as the sequencing template. TCRdb's table, derived via immunoSEQ multiplex PCR, lists solely in-frame clones and lacks some. The sample carries roughly 100,000 clones, just over 85% recorded once.

This TCR derives from a human donor with alopecia areata. The sample was CD8+ T cells sorted from blood, taken at approximately week 31, from a patient treated with tofacitinib. The chain links TRBV30 to TRBJ2-2, with unresolved D. CDR3 coding DNA: TGTGCCTGGAGTGTACCGGGCTGGAACACCGGGGAGCTGTTTTTT. Translating gives CAWSVPGWNTGELFF. Together with reference TRBV30 and TRBJ2-2, the CDR3 gives the full variable domain: SQTIHQWPATLVQPVGSPLSLECTVEGTSNPNLYWYRQAAGRGLQLLFYSVGIGQISSEVPQNLSASRPQDRQFILSSKKLLLSDSGFYLCAWSVPGWNTGELFFGEGSRLTVL.